Listed below are T cell receptor beta chains from one sample, sequenced in a study of blood T cell repertoires in COVID-19. The assay was immunoSEQ multiplex PCR, and TCRdb's table has in-frame clones only and misses some. The sample has about 180,000 clones; about 81% are singletons. The sequenced material came from peripheral blood. All receptors derive from a woman aged 80 or over with COVID-19, enrolled during active disease. Both conserved end residues are part of each CDR3. Each record gives: J gene, D gene, V gene, clone size, CDR3 DNA, CDR3 protein. A D gene is named only where the DNA matches it firmly. Clone size is shown for a subset of rows, as once, few, many or a class of expanded clone.

>TRBJ1-2|-|TRBV5-1|-
TGCGCCAGCAGCTTGGCAGGATATGGCTACACCTTC
CASSLAGYGYTF
>TRBJ1-1|-|TRBV11-2|-
TGTGCCAGCAGCTTAGATGGCCAGAACACTGAAGCTTTCTTT
CASSLDGQNTEAFF
>TRBJ2-1|-|TRBV18|once
TGTGCCAGCTCACCAGTCGAGGCCAATGAGCAGTTCTTC
CASSPVEANEQFF
>TRBJ1-6|-|TRBV4-1|many
TGCGCCAGCAGCCAGGGGCGAAGCAATTCACCCCTCCACTTT
CASSQGRSNSPLHF
>TRBJ1-6|TRBD1|TRBV27|-
TGTGCCAGCAGTGTAACGACAGGGGTGTATAATTCACCCCTCCACTTT
CASSVTTGVYNSPLHF
>TRBJ2-7|-|TRBV12-3/TRBV12-4|-
TGTGCCAGCAGTTTAGCGGGGGCGCGCGAGCAGTACTTC
CASSLAGAREQYF
>TRBJ2-7|TRBD1|TRBV13|-
TGTGCCAGCAGCCCGCGGGGACAGGGCACCTACGAGCAGTACTTC
CASSPRGQGTYEQYF
>TRBJ1-1|-|TRBV4-1|-
TGCGCCAGCAGCCAAGCCGGGACAACCTACACTGAAGCTTTCTTT
CASSQAGTTYTEAFF
>TRBJ1-2|TRBD1|TRBV7-2|once
TGTGCCAGCAGCGCCGGGACAGGGGCCTCTCTGCTAGACTACACCTTC
CASSAGTGASLLDYTF
>TRBJ1-2|-|TRBV7-8|few
TGTGCCAGCAGCTTAAGCAACCGGGTCCCTAGAGGCTATGGCTACACCTTC
CASSLSNRVPRGYGYTF
>TRBJ1-2|-|TRBV27|-
TGTGCCAGCAGTTTCAGTCGCGGGGCGCTATATGGCTACACCTTC
CASSFSRGALYGYTF
>TRBJ2-7|-|TRBV4-1|-
TGCGCCAGCAGCCAAAGGGAGGGGGTTCTTGAGCAGTACTTC
CASSQREGVLEQYF
>TRBJ1-2|-|TRBV28|-
TGTGCCAGCAGGTCCCAGGGGACCTATGGCTACACCTTC
CASRSQGTYGYTF
>TRBJ2-7|TRBD1|TRBV28|-
TGTGCCAGCAGGGACAGGGGATACGAGCAGTACTTC
CASRDRGYEQYF
>TRBJ1-5|-|TRBV6-6|-
TGTGCCAGCAGCCGAGTCCGGACATCGAATAGCAATCAGCCCCAGCATTTT
CASSRVRTSNSNQPQHF
>TRBJ1-2|-|TRBV7-9|-
TGTGCCAGCAGCTTAGAAGGGGTTTCTACTTATGGCTACACCTTC
CASSLEGVSTYGYTF
>TRBJ2-3|-|TRBV10-3|-
TGTGCCATCAGTGAGTCCGGTAGCACAGATACGCAGTATTTT
CAISESGSTDTQYF
>TRBJ1-2|-|TRBV6-5|few
TGTGCCAGTACAGTAAACTATGGCTACACCTTC
CASTVNYGYTF
>TRBJ2-5|TRBD2|TRBV7-7|few
TGTGCCAGCAGCTTGGGGACTAGCGGAGTCCAAGAGACCCAGTACTTC
CASSLGTSGVQETQYF
>TRBJ2-7|-|TRBV7-2|-
TGTGCCAGCAGCATTGAGTCTAGCCCTAACTACGAGCAGTACTTC
CASSIESSPNYEQYF
>TRBJ2-2|TRBD2|TRBV4-3|-
TGCGCCAGCAGCCAAGAGAGACTAGCCTTAAACACCGGGGAGCTGTTTTTT
CASSQERLALNTGELFF
>TRBJ2-5|TRBD2|TRBV4-1|few
TGCGCCAGCAGCCAAGAGTGGGGGGGGGAGACCCAGTACTTC
CASSQEWGGETQYF
>TRBJ1-1|-|TRBV15|-
TGTGCCACCAGCAGAAAAAGGGGGACTGAAGCTTTCTTT
CATSRKRGTEAFF
>TRBJ1-1|TRBD1|TRBV19|-
TGTGCCAGTAGTACTTCTTGGACAGGAGGAACTGAAGCTTTCTTT
CASSTSWTGGTEAFF
>TRBJ1-1|-|TRBV10-3|-
TGTGCCATCAGTGAGTGGCAGGGGAACACTGAAGCTTTCTTT
CAISEWQGNTEAFF
>TRBJ1-1|-|TRBV5-1|-
TGCGCCAGCAGCTTTCAGACGGGGAACACTGAAGCTTTCTTT
CASSFQTGNTEAFF
>TRBJ2-7|TRBD1|TRBV3-1/TRBV3-2|few
TGTGCCAGCAGCCAAGAGACAGGGGGCGAGCAGTACTTC
CASSQETGGEQYF
>TRBJ2-3|-|TRBV7-2|once
TGTGCCAGCAGCTTAGCGCGATTAACAGATACGCAGTATTTT
CASSLARLTDTQYF
>TRBJ2-3|-|TRBV4-1|-
TGCGCCAGCAGCCAAGGGACAGCAGCTAGCACAGATACGCAGTATTTT
CASSQGTAASTDTQYF
>TRBJ2-7|-|TRBV5-1|few
TGCGCCAGCAGCTTGGGCCTTGGCTGGGAGCAGTACTTC
CASSLGLGWEQYF
>TRBJ2-7|-|TRBV29-1|-
TGCAGCGGGTTGAGGGACTACGAGCAGTACTTC
CSGLRDYEQYF
>TRBJ1-1|TRBD1|TRBV7-4|-
TGTGCCAGCAGCCGAAAAATCGCCGGACAGGGTTGTACTGAAGCTTTCTTT
CASSRKIAGQGCTEAFF
>TRBJ2-2|-|TRBV7-8|-
TGTGCCAGCAGCTTCCGTGGCCAAATAGGTCAGGCCGGGGAGCTGTTTTTT
CASSFRGQIGQAGELFF
>TRBJ2-5|TRBD2|TRBV5-4|-
TGTGCCAGCAGCCGGGGAGGTAGCGGGGGGAACCAAGAGACCCAGTACTTC
CASSRGGSGGNQETQYF
>TRBJ2-3|-|TRBV5-1|-
TGCGCCAGCAGCTTCGAGTCGGCCGCGGGAGATACGCAGTATTTT
CASSFESAAGDTQYF
>TRBJ1-2|TRBD1|TRBV3-1/TRBV3-2|-
TGTGCCAGCAGCCCATTCCTATTTGGACAGGGTTATGGCTACACCTTC
CASSPFLFGQGYGYTF
>TRBJ2-2|TRBD2|TRBV5-1|-
TGCGCCAGCAGCTTGTCTAGCGGGAATCTGAACACCGGGGAGCTGTTTTTT
CASSLSSGNLNTGELFF
>TRBJ1-6|-|TRBV11-2|-
TGTGCCAGCAGCTCGCCCGGACAGCAGTCACCCCTCCACTTT
CASSSPGQQSPLHF
>TRBJ2-7|TRBD2|TRBV9|-
TGTGCCAGCAGCGTAGAGGGACTAGCGGGGGCCCTCTCCTACGAGCAGTACTTC
CASSVEGLAGALSYEQYF
>TRBJ1-1|-|TRBV18|-
TGTGCCAGCTCACTCCCGGCGGGGATGAACACTGAAGCTTTCTTT
CASSLPAGMNTEAFF
>TRBJ2-3|-|TRBV2|-
TGTGCCAGCAGTGAAGGTGGGACTCGGGATCCAGATACGCAGTATTTT
CASSEGGTRDPDTQYF
>TRBJ2-7|-|TRBV6-6|-
TGTGCCAGCAGTTACGGAGGCCCGCTTCGAGAGCAGTACTTC
CASSYGGPLREQYF
>TRBJ2-2|-|TRBV10-3|-
TGTGCCATCAGTGTAAGGACAAGCACCGGGGAGCTGTTTTTT
CAISVRTSTGELFF
>TRBJ1-2|TRBD1|TRBV7-2|once
TGTGCCAGCAGCTTAGTGGGACAGGGCGCGACCCGGTACTATGGCTACACCTTC
CASSLVGQGATRYYGYTF
>TRBJ2-7|-|TRBV13|few
TGTGCCAGCAGCTTGACAGGCTATATCTACGAGCAGTACTTC
CASSLTGYIYEQYF
>TRBJ1-3|TRBD1|TRBV19|-
TGTGCCAGTAGTACAGATTATGGGACAGACTCTGGAAACACCATATATTTT
CASSTDYGTDSGNTIYF
>TRBJ1-1|-|TRBV15|-
TGTGCCACTCGGGTGGGCAGGGGTATTGAAGCTTTCTTT
CATRVGRGIEAFF
>TRBJ1-4|TRBD1|TRBV4-1|-
TGCGCCAGCAGCCAATTCAACAGGGGGGTATATGAAAAACTGTTTTTT
CASSQFNRGVYEKLFF
>TRBJ2-7|TRBD1|TRBV23-1|-
TGCGCCAGCAGTCACTCCCCCAGGGCCCGGGACAGGGGGTTTGAGCAGTACTTC
CASSHSPRARDRGFEQYF
>TRBJ2-7|-|TRBV19|-
TGTGCCAGTAGTAAACCGGGACTTACGTACTTC
CASSKPGLTYF
>TRBJ2-1|TRBD2|TRBV5-1|-
TGCGCCAGCAGCCTGGCCGGGACTAGCTACAATGAGCAGTTCTTC
CASSLAGTSYNEQFF
>TRBJ2-7|TRBD1|TRBV6-2/TRBV6-3|-
TGTGCCAGCAGCCGGACAGGGGGCATTACCTACGAGCAGTACTTC
CASSRTGGITYEQYF
>TRBJ1-6|-|TRBV30|few
TGTGCCTGGGGATGGGGGCAGTTACCCCTCCACTTT
CAWGWGQLPLHF